This is a list of T cell receptor beta chains from one sample in a study of shared clonotypes between healthy human individuals. Only in-frame clones appear in the TCRdb table, and some are missing; sequencing was by immunoSEQ multiplex PCR. This table holds millions of clones, around nine tenths found once. Sequencing was carried out using naive CD4+ T cells sorted from blood. The receptors here all came from a man aged 18 to 29 in good health. Both conserved end residues are part of each CDR3. Fields, in order: D gene, J gene, V gene, clone size, CDR3 DNA, CDR3 protein. D genes are given only for firm matches. Expanded clones get a size class; other rows say once, few or many, or leave the size out.

D gene: -
J gene: TRBJ2-1
V gene: TRBV13
clone size: -
CDR3 DNA: TGTGCCAGCAGCTTGCGGGCTCGTAGGGACAATGAGCAGTTCTTC
CDR3 protein: CASSLRARRDNEQFF

D gene: -
J gene: TRBJ1-5
V gene: TRBV2
clone size: -
CDR3 DNA: TGTGCCAGCGTAGAACAGGTAAATCAGCCCCAGCATTTT
CDR3 protein: CASVEQVNQPQHF

D gene: TRBD1
J gene: TRBJ2-5
V gene: TRBV5-1
clone size: -
CDR3 DNA: TGCGCCAGCAGCTTGGGGCCGACAGGGGGCGGAGAGACCCAGTACTTC
CDR3 protein: CASSLGPTGGGETQYF

D gene: -
J gene: TRBJ2-3
V gene: TRBV5-4
clone size: -
CDR3 DNA: TGTGCCAGCAGGTTGGGAGGCCCCCAGACAGATACGCAGTATTTT
CDR3 protein: CASRLGGPQTDTQYF

D gene: -
J gene: TRBJ2-5
V gene: TRBV5-6
clone size: once
CDR3 DNA: TGTGCCAGCAGCTACGAGGTTGGGGGGACCCAGTACTTC
CDR3 protein: CASSYEVGGTQYF

D gene: TRBD1
J gene: TRBJ1-3
V gene: TRBV30
clone size: -
CDR3 DNA: TGTGCCTGGAATGGACAGGGCGGAGGAAACACCATATATTTT
CDR3 protein: CAWNGQGGGNTIYF

D gene: -
J gene: TRBJ1-1
V gene: TRBV25-1
clone size: -
CDR3 DNA: TGTGCCAGCAGTGGACAGACCTACACTGAAGCTTTCTTT
CDR3 protein: CASSGQTYTEAFF

D gene: TRBD1
J gene: TRBJ2-6
V gene: TRBV19
clone size: -
CDR3 DNA: TGTGCCAGTAGTATCACACAGGGGGCTGGGGCCAACGTCCTGACTTTC
CDR3 protein: CASSITQGAGANVLTF

D gene: -
J gene: TRBJ2-7
V gene: TRBV28
clone size: -
CDR3 DNA: TGTGCCAGCAGTTTGTCGGGGGTCTCCTACGAGCAGTACTTC
CDR3 protein: CASSLSGVSYEQYF

D gene: TRBD1
J gene: TRBJ1-1
V gene: TRBV5-1
clone size: -
CDR3 DNA: TGCGCCAGCAGCTCCGGGACAGACGGCATGAACACTGAAGCTTTCTTT
CDR3 protein: CASSSGTDGMNTEAFF

D gene: -
J gene: TRBJ1-6
V gene: TRBV7-8
clone size: -
CDR3 DNA: TGTGCCAGCAGCTTAGCGCGGGCACCCCAAGATCCTAATTCACCCCTCCACTTT
CDR3 protein: CASSLARAPQDPNSPLHF

D gene: -
J gene: TRBJ2-2
V gene: TRBV5-6
clone size: -
CDR3 DNA: TGTGCCAGCAGCTTAATAACAGACACCGGGGAGCTGTTTTTT
CDR3 protein: CASSLITDTGELFF

D gene: TRBD1
J gene: TRBJ2-3
V gene: TRBV9
clone size: -
CDR3 DNA: TGTGCCAGCAGCGAGGACAGGGAGGATACGCAGTATTTT
CDR3 protein: CASSEDREDTQYF

D gene: TRBD1
J gene: TRBJ2-7
V gene: TRBV11-3
clone size: -
CDR3 DNA: TGTGCCAGCAGTTTGGACAGGAGTTCCTACGAGCAGTACTTC
CDR3 protein: CASSLDRSSYEQYF

D gene: TRBD1
J gene: TRBJ2-7
V gene: TRBV28
clone size: -
CDR3 DNA: TGTGCCAGCAGTTCTATACAGGGGGCCAACTTTCTTTACGAGCAGTACTTC
CDR3 protein: CASSSIQGANFLYEQYF

D gene: -
J gene: TRBJ1-4
V gene: TRBV6-5
clone size: -
CDR3 DNA: TGTGCCAGCAGCAGGACAGCTTCTAATGAAAAACTGTTTTTT
CDR3 protein: CASSRTASNEKLFF

D gene: -
J gene: TRBJ1-2
V gene: TRBV9
clone size: -
CDR3 DNA: TGTGCCAGCAGCGTAGTAGGGGATAGCTATGGCTACACCTTC
CDR3 protein: CASSVVGDSYGYTF

D gene: -
J gene: TRBJ1-5
V gene: TRBV7-9
clone size: -
CDR3 DNA: TGTGCCAGCAGCTTAGAAGGATCTTATCAGCCCCAGCATTTT
CDR3 protein: CASSLEGSYQPQHF

D gene: TRBD1
J gene: TRBJ1-2
V gene: TRBV5-1
clone size: -
CDR3 DNA: TGCGCCAGCACCCCCCACCCCCCGCGTACAGGGGCTAACTATGGCTACACCTTC
CDR3 protein: CASTPHPPRTGANYGYTF

D gene: -
J gene: TRBJ2-1
V gene: TRBV6-6
clone size: -
CDR3 DNA: TGTGCCAGCAGTTACTCAGGGGGAAGCTCCTACAATGAGCAGTTCTTC
CDR3 protein: CASSYSGGSSYNEQFF

D gene: TRBD2
J gene: TRBJ2-1
V gene: TRBV4-1
clone size: -
CDR3 DNA: TGCGCCAGCAGCCAAGATCCGAACCAGCGGGGGACCAATGAGCAGTTCTTC
CDR3 protein: CASSQDPNQRGTNEQFF

D gene: TRBD1
J gene: TRBJ2-1
V gene: TRBV7-3
clone size: -
CDR3 DNA: TGTGCCAGCAGTAGGGACAGGGGAGGAATCAATGAGCAGTTCTTC
CDR3 protein: CASSRDRGGINEQFF

D gene: -
J gene: TRBJ2-5
V gene: TRBV7-2
clone size: -
CDR3 DNA: TGTGCCAGCAGCGCCCGGACAGTTCAAGAGACCCAGTACTTC
CDR3 protein: CASSARTVQETQYF

D gene: -
J gene: TRBJ2-1
V gene: TRBV2
clone size: -
CDR3 DNA: TGTGCCAGCAGTACTAGGGGCGATGAGCAGTTCTTC
CDR3 protein: CASSTRGDEQFF

D gene: -
J gene: TRBJ2-7
V gene: TRBV11-2
clone size: -
CDR3 DNA: TGTGCCAGCAGCTTAGAGCCAGGTTTTACCTACGAGCAGTACTTC
CDR3 protein: CASSLEPGFTYEQYF

D gene: -
J gene: TRBJ2-3
V gene: TRBV11-2
clone size: -
CDR3 DNA: TGTGCCAGCAGCTGGACGGACACAGATACGCAGTATTTT
CDR3 protein: CASSWTDTDTQYF

D gene: -
J gene: TRBJ2-1
V gene: TRBV11-3
clone size: -
CDR3 DNA: TGTGCCAGCAGCCCTGGGGGAAGTGCCTACAATGAGCAGTTCTTC
CDR3 protein: CASSPGGSAYNEQFF

D gene: -
J gene: TRBJ2-7
V gene: TRBV5-6
clone size: -
CDR3 DNA: TGTGCCAGCAGCTTGGGGGGGCTTTCCTACGAGCAGTACTTC
CDR3 protein: CASSLGGLSYEQYF

D gene: -
J gene: TRBJ2-7
V gene: TRBV6-5
clone size: -
CDR3 DNA: TGTGCCAGCAGGGTACAGGGCGAGCAGTACTTC
CDR3 protein: CASRVQGEQYF

D gene: -
J gene: TRBJ2-3
V gene: TRBV10-3
clone size: once
CDR3 DNA: TGTGCCATCAGTGAGGGAGGGGCGGGAAAGTATTTGGATACGCAGTATTTT
CDR3 protein: CAISEGGAGKYLDTQYF